This paragraph covers one TCR beta chain sequence. Its specific antigen is unknown. The input lacks base qualities; no much larger clone sits a single base away. This entry belongs to a study of a mutant IDH1 vaccine in newly diagnosed glioma (dated by TCRdb to the early 2020s). Looking at the study overall: Vaccination was initiated 4-6 weeks after radiotherapy alone, or concurrently with temozolomide cycles in the chemotherapy-containing groups. Prior to enrollment, patients had been given standard therapy consisting of radiotherapy alone, temozolomide alone, or radiochemotherapy with temozolomide, with the combination given to most patients. For exploratory analyses, longitudinal TCRB deep sequencing was carried out in roughly 25 treated patients wherever samples were available. Visit V12 was the week-35 safety follow-up and visit V13 was the week-47 end of study. The roughly 32 treated patients were 62.5% male and around 38% female, with a mean age of around 40 years. Peripheral blood samples were drawn at six visits, namely V03 (baseline), V05, V07, V10, V12 and V13.

Reading the label with the study, this specimen's time point is: week 35, safety follow-up. Every vaccine dose consisted of 300 ug of a 20-mer mutant IDH1 peptide in Montanide, administered subcutaneously together with topical imiquimod. Patients received eight vaccinations in weeks 1, 3, 5, 7, 11, 15, 19 and 23, corresponding to visits V03 through V10. Donors had newly diagnosed WHO grade 3 or 4 IDH1-mutant astrocytomas with loss of nuclear ATRX. The samples were drawn from NOA16, a multicentre, single-arm, open-label phase I trial in Germany that tested a mutant IDH1 peptide vaccine in humans for the first time. Genomic DNA for TCRB sequencing was extracted from EDTA blood using the DNeasy Blood and Tissue Kit. Library prep was done by the immunoSEQ multiplex PCR assay. Following the manufacturer's protocol, the hsTCRB Kit was used to amplify rearranged TCR beta chain sequences. Sequencing of TCRB libraries was carried out on an Illumina MiSeq. Concerning the study's data processing: The proprietary platform of the kit vendor was used for demultiplexing, trimming and gene mapping. TCRdb stores this immuneACCESS table with in-frame sequences only. Part of the clones is absent; in the studies checked, under half of the shortfall reflects unresolved V genes, and no reason is known for the rest. V and J calls and clone size are as listed in that table; D and trimming were resolved from the DNA. In this sample the table shows more than 55,000 clones, approximately 81% of which occur a single time. About 4.1% of the sample goes to the ten largest clones.

The study at large found these results: PBMC samples for TCRB deep sequencing were selected based on availability. Changes in the top peripheral T cell clonotypes picked up by TCRB sequencing did not appear to be linked to pseudoprogression. It was noted by the authors that analyses of patient blood samples could not be reproduced owing to sample limitations. Immune responses induced by the vaccine were seen in around 93% of patients across multiple MHC alleles.

Sequencing used PBMCs, obtained from a glioma patient whose treatment included an IDH1 peptide vaccine. This clonotype was obtained from a man aged 25-40 years with glioma.

The DNA sequence is as follows: TGCAGTGCTTTCGAGTATGGCTACACCTTC. Translated, it gives CSAFEYGYTF. The chain uses TRBV20-1 and TRBJ1-2; the D gene remains uncertain. Counted from cysteine to phenylalanine, this CDR3 has 10 amino acids. Only the CDR3 DNA is retained, 30 bases long and in frame from the first base. V was cut back by 5 bases and J by 5 bases, leaving a gap of 6 bases between them. Based on the germline V gene (reference sequence), the CDR1 and CDR2 sequences are DFQATT and SNEGSKA.